This T cell receptor (beta chain) came from a study of CD8+ T cells in alopecia areata. Investigators isolated RNA and reverse transcribed it into cDNA to act as the sequencing template. Only in-frame clones appear in the TCRdb table, and some are missing; sequencing was by immunoSEQ multiplex PCR. The sample gives about 110,000 clones, approximately 61% of which show up once; around a quarter is in the top ten. Researchers gathered lesional scalp punch biopsies and peripheral blood from patients with alopecia areata. The CDR3 totals 12 residues. Germline V gene lookup returns CDR1 MNHEY and CDR2 SMNVEV (reference sequence). Trimming took 3 bases from V and 2 from J, leaving 2 bases between them.

The receptor's source is a human donor with alopecia areata. The specimen sequenced was NKG2D-low CD8+ T cells sorted from blood. The chain links TRBV27 to TRBJ1-5; D call uncertain. CDR3 residues: CASSFGNQPQHF. The CDR3, as DNA: TGTGCCAGCAGTTTCGGCAATCAGCCCCAGCATTTT.